The present T cell receptor beta chain was sequenced within a study of blood T cell repertoires in COVID-19. V lost 0 bases, J lost 7 bases, and 9 bases stayed unmatched. Germline V gene data show CDR1 as SNHLY and CDR2 as FYNNEI. The CDR3 is made up of 16 amino acids. The repertoire was sequenced with immunoSEQ multiplex PCR; TCRdb's copy has only in-frame clones and lacks some. The sample has roughly 12,000 clones, 73% seen once. The sequence came from a human donor in a cohort sampled during active COVID-19. The rearrangement joins TRBV2 to TRBJ2-3, with 8 nucleotides matching TRBD1. Specimen: peripheral blood. In nucleotides, the CDR3 is TGTGCCAGCAGTGAAGCCCACAGGGGGATCACCCATACGCAGTATTTT. Protein: CASSEAHRGITHTQYF.